One sample yielded the 9 T cell receptor beta chains listed below, sequenced in a study of T-cell reconstitution after alpha-beta-depleted transplantation in children (TCRdb year 2016). The sample's treatment or condition, from its label and the paper: allogeneic hematopoietic cell transplantation with graft depleted of TCRalphabeta T cells and CD19 B cells. Library prep was done by PCR. The reads were generated on an Illumina HiSeq 2500. TCR libraries were prepared with molecular barcoding, using unique molecular identifiers to normalize TCRbeta repertoire quantification. TCRdb itself trimmed the public reads at Q25 with fastp, ran MiXCR and retained productive beta chains. CDR3 protein sequences are deduplicated, and each keeps its most common genes and DNA. This sample holds a few hundred thousand distinct CDR3 sequences; around 13% were observed only once. Over 2% of the sample is taken by the ten largest.

Material: PBMCs, mostly from graft donor cells, obtained 360 days after TCRalphabeta/CD19-depleted stem cell transplant. The receptors originated from a male patient under 18 who had a stem cell transplant for acute myeloid leukemia, so the T cells may come from the graft donor.

This clonotype appeared a few times. The chain employs TRBV30 and TRBJ1-2; D not resolved. The V gene lost 3 bases and the J gene lost 0 bases, with 11 bases spanning the gap. CDR1 is GTSNPN, CDR2 SVGIG, per germline (reference sequence). There are 14 residues in the CDR3. The CDR3 DNA is TGTGCCTGGAGCAGTTCGGTTTCTAACTATGGCTACACCTTC. Amino acid sequence: CAWSSSVSNYGYTF.

This clonotype was found a few times. The chain couples TRBV27 to TRBJ2-7, with D maybe TRBD1 (5 bases). The CDR3 is made up of 16 amino acids. V was trimmed by 3 bases and J by 0 bases, leaving 15 bases between them. The germline CDR1 and CDR2 sequences are MNHEY and SMNVEV (reference sequence). The CDR3 nucleotides read TGTGCCAGCAGTTTTTTACAGGCGGAAGGCTCCTACGAGCAGTACTTC. It translates to CASSFLQAEGSYEQYF.

The rearrangement links TRBV11-2 to TRBJ1-1; 7 bases fit TRBD1. This CDR3 is 17 amino acids long. The germline gives CDR1 SGHAT, CDR2 FQNNGV. The junction had 9 bases not matched to a gene; V was cut back by 1 base and J by 1 base. Written as DNA, the CDR3 is TGTGCCAGCAGCTTAGCTTTTCGGGGACAGAAGAACACTGAAGCTTTCTTT. Translating it yields CASSLAFRGQKNTEAFF.

This chain links TRBV18 with TRBJ2-5, with D perhaps matching TRBD2 (6 bases). Trimming shortened V by 0 bases and J by 6 bases, and 14 bases separated the two germline ends. Germline CDR1 KGHSH, CDR2 LQKENI. This CDR3 contains 15 residues. This CDR3 is CASSPPGGSRKTQYF. The CDR3 DNA reads as TGTGCCAGCTCACCACCGGGGGGAAGTAGAAAGACCCAGTACTTC.

Many counts were recorded for this clonotype. V gene TRBV6-2 or TRBV6-3 combines with J gene TRBJ1-1, with D unresolved. This CDR3 contains 12 residues. Germline V gives CDR1 MNHEY, CDR2 SVGEGT. The V and J ends lost 2 bases and 10 bases respectively, with 11 bases between them. CDR3 sequence (DNA): TGTGCCAGCAGTTACGAATTGGACCTAGCTTTCTTT. Protein sequence: CASSYELDLAFF.

This clonotype was counted only a few times. This chain connects TRBV5-5 to TRBJ1-2, with a possible D match to TRBD1 (5 bases). Trimming left V 4 bases short and J 4 bases short, with 17 bases between. The CDR3 spans 15 residues. The germline V gene encodes CDR1 SGHKS and CDR2 YYEKEE (reference sequence). CDR3 in DNA: TGTGCCAGCAGCGTGGGACTGCTAATCCGCTATGGCTACACCTTC. Translated, it gives CASSVGLLIRYGYTF. Full variable domain (outside the CDR3, taken from reference TRBV5-5 and TRBJ1-2): DAGVTQSPTHLIKTRGQQVTLRCSPISGHKSVSWYQQVLGQGPQFIFQYYEKEERGRGNFPDRFSARQFPNYSSELNVNALLLGDSALYLCASSVGLLIRYGYTFGSGTRLTVV.

This clonotype was counted only a few times. The chain uses TRBV27 and TRBJ2-2; the D is unclear. Trimming pared 3 bases from V and 4 bases from J, leaving 9 bases between. Germline CDR1 and CDR2: MNHEY and SMNVEV (reference sequence). This CDR3 region has 14 residues. DNA of the CDR3: TGTGCCAGCAGTTTGACAAACCCCACCGGGGAGCTGTTTTTT. Amino acids: CASSLTNPTGELFF.

This clonotype was observed many times. The CDR3 here is CASSLGTGGTYEQYF. DNA of the CDR3: TGTGCCAGCAGCTTAGGGACAGGGGGAACCTACGAGCAGTACTTC. The V and J genes are TRBV7-6 and TRBJ2-7; 10 bases are a match to TRBD1. The length of the CDR3 is 15 residues. Per the germline V gene, CDR1 is SGHVS and CDR2 is FNYEAQ. V gave up 1 base and J gave up 2 bases; unmatched junction bases: 2.

In this sample, this clonotype turned up many times. This rearrangement joins TRBV28 to TRBJ2-6; D might be TRBD2 (7 bases). The V gene lost 1 base and the J gene lost 3 bases, with 13 bases spanning the gap. Per the germline V gene, CDR1 is MDHEN and CDR2 is SYDVKM. CDR3 length: 17 amino acids. CDR3 residues: CASSLLGGALGANVLTF. As DNA, the CDR3 is TGTGCCAGCAGTTTATTGGGGGGGGCGCTTGGGGCCAACGTCCTGACTTTC.